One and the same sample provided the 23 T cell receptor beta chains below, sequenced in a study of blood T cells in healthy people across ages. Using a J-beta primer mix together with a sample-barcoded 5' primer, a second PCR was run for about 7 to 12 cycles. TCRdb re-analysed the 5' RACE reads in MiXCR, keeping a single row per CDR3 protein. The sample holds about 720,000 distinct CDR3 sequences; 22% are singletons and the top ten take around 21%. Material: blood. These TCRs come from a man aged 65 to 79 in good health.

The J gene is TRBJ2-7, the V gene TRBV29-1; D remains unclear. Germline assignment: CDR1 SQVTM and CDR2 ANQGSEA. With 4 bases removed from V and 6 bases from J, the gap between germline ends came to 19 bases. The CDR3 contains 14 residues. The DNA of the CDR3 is TGCAGCGTTGGCCATCCAAATGGGGTCGGCGAGCAGTACTTC. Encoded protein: CSVGHPNGVGEQYF.

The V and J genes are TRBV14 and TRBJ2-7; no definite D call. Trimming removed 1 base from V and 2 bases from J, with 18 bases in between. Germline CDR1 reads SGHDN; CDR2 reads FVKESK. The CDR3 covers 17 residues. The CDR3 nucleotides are TGTGCCAGCAGCCAAGGACGCACCTCGAAGGTAACCTACGAGCAGTACTTC. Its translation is CASSQGRTSKVTYEQYF.

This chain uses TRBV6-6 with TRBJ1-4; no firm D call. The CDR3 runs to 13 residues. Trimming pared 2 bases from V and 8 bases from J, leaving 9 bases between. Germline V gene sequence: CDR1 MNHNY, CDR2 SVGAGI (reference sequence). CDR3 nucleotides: TGTGCCAGCAGTTACATAGACCGAGAAAAACTGTTTTTT. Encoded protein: CASSYIDREKLFF.

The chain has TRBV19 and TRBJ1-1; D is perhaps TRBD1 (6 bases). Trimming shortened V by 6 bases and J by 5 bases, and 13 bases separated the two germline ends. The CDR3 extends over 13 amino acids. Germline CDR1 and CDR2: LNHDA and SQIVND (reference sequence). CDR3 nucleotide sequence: TGTGCCAGTAGGAACAGGGATTGGACTGAAGCTTTCTTT. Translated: CASRNRDWTEAFF.

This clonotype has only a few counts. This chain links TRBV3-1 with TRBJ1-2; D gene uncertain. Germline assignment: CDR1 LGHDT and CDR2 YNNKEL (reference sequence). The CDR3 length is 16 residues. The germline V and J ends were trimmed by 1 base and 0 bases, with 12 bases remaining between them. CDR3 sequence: CASSQVSSVANYGYTF. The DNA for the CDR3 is TGTGCCAGCAGCCAAGTGTCCTCAGTGGCTAACTATGGCTACACCTTC.

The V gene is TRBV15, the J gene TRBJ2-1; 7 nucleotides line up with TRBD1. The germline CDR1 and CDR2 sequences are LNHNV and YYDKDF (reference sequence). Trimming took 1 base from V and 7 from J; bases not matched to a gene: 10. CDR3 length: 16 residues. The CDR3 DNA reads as TGTGCCACCAGCAGAGCACAGGGGACCGGCCGGAATGAGCAGTTCTTC. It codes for CATSRAQGTGRNEQFF.

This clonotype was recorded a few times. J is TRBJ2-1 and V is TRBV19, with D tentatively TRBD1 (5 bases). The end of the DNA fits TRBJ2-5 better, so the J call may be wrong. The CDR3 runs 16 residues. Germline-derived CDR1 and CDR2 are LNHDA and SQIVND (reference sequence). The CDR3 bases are TGTGCCAGTAGTATTGTGGCAGGGCCCAGCCAAGAGACCCAGTACTTC. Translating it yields CASSIVAGPSQETQYF.

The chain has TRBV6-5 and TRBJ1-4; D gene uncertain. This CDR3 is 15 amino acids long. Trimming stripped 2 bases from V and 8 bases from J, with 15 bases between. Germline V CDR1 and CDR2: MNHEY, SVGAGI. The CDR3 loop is CASSYGGSLGEKLFF. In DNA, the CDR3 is TGTGCCAGCAGTTACGGTGGGAGCCTTGGGGAAAAACTGTTTTTT.

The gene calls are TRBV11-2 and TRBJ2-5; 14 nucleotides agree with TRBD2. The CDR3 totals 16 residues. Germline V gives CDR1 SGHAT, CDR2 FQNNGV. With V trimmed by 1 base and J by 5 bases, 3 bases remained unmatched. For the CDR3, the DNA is TGTGCCAGCAGCTTAGTGCGGACTAGCGGGGGGGAGACCCAGTACTTC. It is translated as CASSLVRTSGGETQYF.

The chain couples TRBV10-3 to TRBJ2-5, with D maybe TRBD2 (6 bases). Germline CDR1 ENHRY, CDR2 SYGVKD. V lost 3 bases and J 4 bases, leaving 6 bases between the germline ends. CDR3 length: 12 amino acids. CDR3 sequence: CAISDGGETQYF. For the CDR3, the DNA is TGTGCCATCAGTGACGGGGGAGAGACCCAGTACTTC.

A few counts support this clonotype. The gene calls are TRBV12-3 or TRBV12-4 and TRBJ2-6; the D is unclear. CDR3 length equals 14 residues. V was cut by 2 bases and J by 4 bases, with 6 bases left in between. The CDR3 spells CASSLITGANVLTF. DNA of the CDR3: TGTGCCAGCAGTTTAATAACGGGGGCCAACGTCCTGACTTTC.

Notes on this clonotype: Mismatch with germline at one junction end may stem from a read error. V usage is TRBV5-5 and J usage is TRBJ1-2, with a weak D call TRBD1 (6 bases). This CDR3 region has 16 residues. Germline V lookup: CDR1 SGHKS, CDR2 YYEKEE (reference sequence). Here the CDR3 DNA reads TGCGCCAGCAGCCAAAAGACAATTACAGGGATAGATGGCTACACCTTC. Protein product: CASSQKTITGIDGYTF.

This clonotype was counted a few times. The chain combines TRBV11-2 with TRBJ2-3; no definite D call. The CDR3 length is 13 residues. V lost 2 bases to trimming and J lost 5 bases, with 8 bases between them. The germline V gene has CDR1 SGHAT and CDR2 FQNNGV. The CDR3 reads CASSLRTIDTQYF. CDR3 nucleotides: TGTGCCAGCAGCTTAAGAACTATAGATACGCAGTATTTT.

The CDR3 DNA reads TGTGCCAGCAGTGACGAGGGGGGCACTGAAGCTTTCTTT. It encodes CASSDEGGTEAFF. The chain couples TRBV6-4 to TRBJ1-1, with TRBD1 as a possible D gene (6 bases). V dropped 2 bases and J dropped 4 bases, with 8 bases sitting between them. Germline V lookup: CDR1 MRHNA, CDR2 SNTAGT. The CDR3 runs 13 residues.

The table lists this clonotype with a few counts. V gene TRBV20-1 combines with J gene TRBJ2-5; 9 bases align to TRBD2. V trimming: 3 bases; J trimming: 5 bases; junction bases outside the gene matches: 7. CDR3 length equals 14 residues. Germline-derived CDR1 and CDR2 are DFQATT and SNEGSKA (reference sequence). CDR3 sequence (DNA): TGCAGTGCTAGTTCTCTAGCGGGGTACGAGACCCAGTACTTC. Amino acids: CSASSLAGYETQYF.

CDR3: CSARRVAGADEQFF. CDR3 nucleotides: TGCAGTGCTCGCCGGGTGGCGGGGGCTGACGAGCAGTTCTTC. The chain has TRBV20-1 and TRBJ2-1, with TRBD2 as a possible D gene (7 bases). The germline V gene has CDR1 DFQATT and CDR2 SNEGSKA (reference sequence). CDR3 size: 14 residues. V was shortened by 5 bases and J by 10 bases, with 21 bases between the two germline ends.

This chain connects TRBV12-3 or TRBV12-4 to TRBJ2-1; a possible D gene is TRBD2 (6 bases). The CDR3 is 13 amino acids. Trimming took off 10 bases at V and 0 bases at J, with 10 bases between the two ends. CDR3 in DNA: TGTGCCACCGAGGGAGGCTCCTACAATGAGCAGTTCTTC. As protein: CATEGGSYNEQFF.

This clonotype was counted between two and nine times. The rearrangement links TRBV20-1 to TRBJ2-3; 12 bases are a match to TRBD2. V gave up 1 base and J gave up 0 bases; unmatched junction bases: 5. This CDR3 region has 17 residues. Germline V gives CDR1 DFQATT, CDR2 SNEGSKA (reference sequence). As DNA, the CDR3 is TGCAGTGCTAGAGGGGGTGGGACTAGCGGGAGCACAGATACGCAGTATTTT. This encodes CSARGGGTSGSTDTQYF.

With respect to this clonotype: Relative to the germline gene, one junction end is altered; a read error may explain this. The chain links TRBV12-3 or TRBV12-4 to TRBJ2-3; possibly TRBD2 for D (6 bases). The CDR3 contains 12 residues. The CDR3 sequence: CAGSVGEDAQYF. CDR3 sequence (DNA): TGTGCCGGCAGTGTCGGGGAGGATGCGCAGTATTTT.

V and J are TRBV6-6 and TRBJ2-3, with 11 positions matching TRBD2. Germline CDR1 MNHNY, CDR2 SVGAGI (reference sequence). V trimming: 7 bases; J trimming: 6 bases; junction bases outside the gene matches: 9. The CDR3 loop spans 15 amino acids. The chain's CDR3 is CASTLTSGSADTQYF. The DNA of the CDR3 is TGTGCCAGCACGCTTACTAGCGGGAGTGCCGATACGCAGTATTTT.

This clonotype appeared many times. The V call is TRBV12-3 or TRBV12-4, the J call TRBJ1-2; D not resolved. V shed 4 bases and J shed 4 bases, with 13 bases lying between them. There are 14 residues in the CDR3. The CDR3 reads CASSSPAASYGYTF. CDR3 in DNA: TGTGCCAGCAGTTCCCCAGCAGCGAGCTATGGCTACACCTTC.

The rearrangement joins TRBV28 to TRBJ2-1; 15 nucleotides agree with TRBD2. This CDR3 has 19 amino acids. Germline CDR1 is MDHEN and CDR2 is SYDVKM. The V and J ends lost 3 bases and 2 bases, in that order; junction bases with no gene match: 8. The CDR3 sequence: CASSFKGLAGGQTYNEQFF. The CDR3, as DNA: TGTGCCAGCAGTTTTAAAGGACTAGCGGGGGGGCAAACCTACAATGAGCAGTTCTTC.

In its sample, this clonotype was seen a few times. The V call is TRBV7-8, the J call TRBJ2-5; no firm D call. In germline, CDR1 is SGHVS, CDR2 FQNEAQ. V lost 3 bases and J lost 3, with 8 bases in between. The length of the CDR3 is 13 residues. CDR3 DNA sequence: TGTGCCAGCAGCTTCCGGTACGAAGAGACCCAGTACTTC. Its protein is CASSFRYEETQYF.